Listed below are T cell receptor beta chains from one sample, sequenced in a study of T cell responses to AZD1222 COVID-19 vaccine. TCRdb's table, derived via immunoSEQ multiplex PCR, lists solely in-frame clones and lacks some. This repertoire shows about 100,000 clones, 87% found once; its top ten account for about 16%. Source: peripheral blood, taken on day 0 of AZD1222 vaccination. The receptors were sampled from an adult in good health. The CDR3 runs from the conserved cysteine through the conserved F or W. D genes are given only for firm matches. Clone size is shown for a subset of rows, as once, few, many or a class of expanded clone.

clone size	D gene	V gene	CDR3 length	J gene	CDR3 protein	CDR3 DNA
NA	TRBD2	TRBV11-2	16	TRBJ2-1	CASSIPLAGGRNEQFF	TGTGCCAGCAGCATCCCTCTCGCGGGGGGTAGGAATGAGCAGTTCTTC
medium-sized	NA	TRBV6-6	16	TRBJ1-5	CASRARGGVNNQPQHF	TGTGCCAGCAGAGCCCGGGGGGGGGTAAATAATCAGCCCCAGCATTTT
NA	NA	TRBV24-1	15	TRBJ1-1	CATSDLFKRGSGAFF	TGTGCCACCAGTGATTTGTTTAAGAGGGGAAGTGGCGCTTTCTTT
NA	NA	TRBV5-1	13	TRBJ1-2	CASSLGQFYGYTF	TGCGCCAGCAGCTTGGGACAGTTCTATGGCTACACCTTC
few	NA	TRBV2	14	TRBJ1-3	CASSDGARGNTIYF	TGTGCCAGCAGTGACGGGGCGCGAGGAAACACCATATATTTT
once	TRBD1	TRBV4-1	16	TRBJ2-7	CASSRLWGQPNYEQYF	TGCGCCAGCAGCCGCCTATGGGGACAGCCAAACTACGAGCAGTACTTC
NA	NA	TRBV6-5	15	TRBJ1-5	CASRRDMRGNQPQHF	TGTGCCAGCAGGAGGGACATGAGGGGGAATCAGCCCCAGCATTTT
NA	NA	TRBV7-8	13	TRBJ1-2	CASSPSSVYGYTF	TGTGCCAGCAGCCCCAGCTCTGTCTACGGCTACACCTTC
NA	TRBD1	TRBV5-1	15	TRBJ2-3	CASSLAGTVTDTQYF	TGCGCCAGCAGCTTAGCCGGGACAGTCACAGATACGCAGTATTTT
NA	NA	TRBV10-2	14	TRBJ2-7	CASNPLRGDGVQYF	TGCGCCAGCAACCCCCTGCGGGGTGACGGGGTGCAGTACTTC
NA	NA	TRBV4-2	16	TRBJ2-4	CASSLHGGLAKNIQYF	TGTGCCAGCAGCCTCCACGGGGGACTAGCCAAAAACATTCAGTACTTC
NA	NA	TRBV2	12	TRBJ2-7	CASRRTEYEQYF	TGTGCCAGCAGGAGGACAGAATACGAGCAGTACTTC
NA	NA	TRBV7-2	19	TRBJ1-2	CASSLFSPTRADRNYGYTF	TGTGCCAGCAGCTTATTTTCACCAACCCGCGCGGACAGAAACTATGGCTACACCTTC
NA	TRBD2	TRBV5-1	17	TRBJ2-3	CASSFLAGGPIPDTQYF	TGCGCCAGCAGCTTCCTAGCGGGAGGCCCTATCCCAGATACGCAGTATTTT
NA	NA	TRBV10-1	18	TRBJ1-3	CASRDNLGIRPPGNTIYF	TGCGCCAGCAGGGACAATCTGGGGATTCGCCCTCCTGGAAACACCATATATTTT
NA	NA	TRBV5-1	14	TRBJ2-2	CASSETLNTGELFF	TGCGCCAGCAGCGAGACGCTGAACACCGGGGAGCTGTTTTTT
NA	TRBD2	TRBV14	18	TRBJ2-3	CASSQDLGGTPDTDTQYF	TGTGCCAGCAGCCAAGATCTCGGGGGGACTCCGGACACAGATACGCAGTATTTT
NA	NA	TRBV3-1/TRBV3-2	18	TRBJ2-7	CASSQVGIGGRGTYEQYF	TGTGCCAGCAGCCAAGTTGGGATAGGTGGCAGGGGAACGTACGAGCAGTACTTC
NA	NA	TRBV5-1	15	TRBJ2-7	CASRPSGTQTYEQYF	TGCGCCAGCAGACCATCCGGGACACAAACCTACGAGCAGTACTTC
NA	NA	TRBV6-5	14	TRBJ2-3	CASRRSPGTDTQYF	TGTGCCAGCAGGCGGTCCCCGGGCACAGATACGCAGTATTTT
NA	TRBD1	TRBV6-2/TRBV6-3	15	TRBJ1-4	CASSNYRGPMKKLFF	TGTGCCAGCAGTAACTACAGGGGGCCCATGAAAAAACTGTTTTTT
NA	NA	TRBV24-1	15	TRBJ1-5	CATSGQGGRNQPQHF	TGTGCCACCAGTGGTCAGGGAGGCCGAAACCAGCCCCAGCATTTT
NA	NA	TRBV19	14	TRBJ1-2	CASARGNRVGGYTF	TGTGCCAGCGCCCGGGGGAACAGGGTAGGAGGCTACACCTTC
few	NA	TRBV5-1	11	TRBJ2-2	CASSFTGELFF	TGCGCCAGCAGCTTCACCGGGGAGCTGTTTTTT
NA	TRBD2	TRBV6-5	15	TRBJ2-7	CASSLSGGADFEQYF	TGTGCCAGCAGCCTCAGCGGGGGGGCCGACTTCGAGCAGTACTTC
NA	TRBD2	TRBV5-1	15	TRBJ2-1	CASSLALAGRDEQFF	TGCGCCAGCAGCTTGGCACTAGCGGGGAGGGATGAGCAGTTCTTC
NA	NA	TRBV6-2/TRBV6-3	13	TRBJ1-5	CASSYRGTQPQHF	TGTGCCAGCAGTTACCGAGGTACTCAGCCCCAGCATTTT
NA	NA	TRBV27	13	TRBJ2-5	CASSFTSSQTQYF	TGTGCCAGCAGTTTTACTAGCTCGCAGACCCAGTACTTC
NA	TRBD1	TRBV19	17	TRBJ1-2	CASSIGGRTGELPGYTF	TGTGCCAGTAGTATCGGCGGTAGGACAGGGGAATTGCCTGGCTACACCTTC
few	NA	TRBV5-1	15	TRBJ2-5	CASSLADSSGETQYF	TGCGCCAGCAGCTTGGCCGACAGTTCCGGGGAGACCCAGTACTTC
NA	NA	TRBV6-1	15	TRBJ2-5	CASSERRNPKETQYF	TGTGCCAGCAGTGAAAGGCGGAACCCTAAGGAGACCCAGTACTTC
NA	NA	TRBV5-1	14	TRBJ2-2	CASSLDSVGRELFF	TGCGCCAGCAGCTTGGATTCCGTGGGAAGGGAGCTGTTTTTT
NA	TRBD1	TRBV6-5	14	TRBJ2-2	CASSRPTGAGELFF	TGTGCCAGCAGCCGACCGACAGGGGCCGGGGAGCTGTTTTTT
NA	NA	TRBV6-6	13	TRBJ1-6	CASSFRHLSPLHF	TGTGCCAGCAGTTTCCGACACCTATCACCCCTCCACTTT